The sequence of this T cell receptor (beta chain) was determined in a study of blood T cells in healthy people across ages. This CDR3 contains 15 residues. Trimming shortened V by 5 bases and J by 4 bases, and 17 bases separated the two germline ends. Combining a sample-barcoded 5' primer with a J-beta primer mix, a second PCR ran for about 7 to 11 cycles. A single record per CDR3 protein comes from TCRdb applying MiXCR to the 5' RACE reads. Of around 1,000,000 distinct CDR3 sequences in the sample, 30% to 40% were seen once. The TCR was taken from a man younger than 30 in good health. The rearrangement joins TRBV12-3 or TRBV12-4 to TRBJ1-2; maybe TRBD1 (6 bases). The material sequenced was blood. CDR3 loop: CASSPSGANPYGYTF. The CDR3 DNA reads TGTGCCAGCAGTCCGTCGGGGGCGAACCCCTATGGCTACACCTTC.